The next 2 T cell receptor beta chains were all read from a single sample in a study of shared clonotypes between healthy human individuals. Clones were read by immunoSEQ multiplex PCR, and TCRdb kept only the in-frame ones, dropping some. The sample contains millions of clones, roughly 96% of which appear only once. The specimen was naive CD4+ T cells sorted from blood. Specified subset: CD45RA+ positively selected. All receptors derive from a man aged 18 to 29 in good health.

Regarding this clone: Other nucleotide sequences from this sample produce the same CDR3. The rearrangement joins TRBV9 to TRBJ2-1; 11 bases align to TRBD1. The ends lost 3 bases at V and 10 bases at J; junction bases unmatched: 3. There are 13 residues in the CDR3. CDR1 and CDR2 (germline): SGDLS, YYNGEE. In nucleotides, the CDR3 is TGTGCCAGCAGCGGGACAGGGGGCTTCGAGCAGTTCTTC. This sequence encodes CASSGTGGFEQFF.

The chain is built from TRBV21-1 and TRBJ2-1; the D call TRBD2 from the table was never checked on the DNA. TRBV21-1 is a pseudogene segment. The CDR3 has 18 amino acids. CDR3 amino acids: CASSMVSGLAESYNEQFF. CDR3 DNA sequence: TGTGCCAGCAGCATGGTTTCGGGACTAGCGGAATCCTACAATGAGCAGTTCTTC.